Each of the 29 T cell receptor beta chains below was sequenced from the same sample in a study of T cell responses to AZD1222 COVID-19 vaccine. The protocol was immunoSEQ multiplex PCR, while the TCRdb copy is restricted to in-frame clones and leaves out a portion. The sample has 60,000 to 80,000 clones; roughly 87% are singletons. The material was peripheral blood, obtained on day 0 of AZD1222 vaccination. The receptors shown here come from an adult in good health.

The chain's CDR3 is CASSQGGSHNEQFF. CDR3 in DNA: TGTGCCAGCAGTCAGGGGGGCTCTCACAATGAGCAGTTCTTC. V gene TRBV3-1 (or the pseudogene TRBV3-2) combines with J gene TRBJ2-1; D perhaps matches TRBD1 (7 bases). Trimming removed 6 bases at V and 5 bases at J, with 14 bases between. CDR1 LGHDT and CDR2 YNNKEL come from the germline V gene (reference sequence). This CDR3 is built from 14 residues.

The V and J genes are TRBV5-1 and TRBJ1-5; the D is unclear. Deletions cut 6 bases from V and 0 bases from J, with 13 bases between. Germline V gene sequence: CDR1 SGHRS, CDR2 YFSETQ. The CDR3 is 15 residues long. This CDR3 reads CASTEQRYSNQPQHF. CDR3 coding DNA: TGCGCCAGCACGGAACAAAGGTATAGCAATCAGCCCCAGCATTTT.

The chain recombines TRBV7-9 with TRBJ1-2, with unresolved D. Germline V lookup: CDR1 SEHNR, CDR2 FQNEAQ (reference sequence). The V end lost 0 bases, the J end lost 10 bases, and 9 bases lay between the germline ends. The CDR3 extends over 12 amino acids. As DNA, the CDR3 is TGTGCCAGCAGCTTAGCCGGCATAGTCTACACCTTC. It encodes CASSLAGIVYTF.

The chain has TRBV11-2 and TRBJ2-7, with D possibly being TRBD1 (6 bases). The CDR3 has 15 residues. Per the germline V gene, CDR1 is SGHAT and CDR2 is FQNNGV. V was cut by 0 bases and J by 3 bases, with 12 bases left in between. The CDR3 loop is CASSLDSGVGYEQYF. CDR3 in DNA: TGTGCCAGCAGCTTAGATTCAGGGGTTGGCTACGAGCAGTACTTC. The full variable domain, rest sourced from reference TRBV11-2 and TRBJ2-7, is EAGVAQSPRYKIIEKRQSVAFWCNPISGHATLYWYQQILGQGPKLLIQFQNNGVVDDSQLPKDRFSAERLKGVDSTLKIQPAKLEDSAVYLCASSLDSGVGYEQYFGPGTRLTVT.

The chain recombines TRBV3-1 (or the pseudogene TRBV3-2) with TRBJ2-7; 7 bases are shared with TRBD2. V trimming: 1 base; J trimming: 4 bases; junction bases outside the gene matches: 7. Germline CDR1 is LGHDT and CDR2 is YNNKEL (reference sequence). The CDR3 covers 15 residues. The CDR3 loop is CASSQATGTIYEQYF. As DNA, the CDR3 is TGTGCCAGCAGCCAAGCCACCGGGACTATATACGAGCAGTACTTC.

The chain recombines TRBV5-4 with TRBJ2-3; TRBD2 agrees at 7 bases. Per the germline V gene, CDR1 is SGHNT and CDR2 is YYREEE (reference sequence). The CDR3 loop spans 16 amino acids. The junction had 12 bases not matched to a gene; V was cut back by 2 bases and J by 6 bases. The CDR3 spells CASSLAGLKHSDTQYF. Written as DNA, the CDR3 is TGTGCCAGCAGCTTAGCGGGACTTAAGCACTCGGATACGCAGTATTTT. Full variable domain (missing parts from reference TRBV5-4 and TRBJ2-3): ETGVTQSPTHLIKTRGQQVTLRCSSQSGHNTVSWYQQALGQGPQFIFQYYREEENGRGNFPPRFSGLQFPNYSSELNVNALELDDSALYLCASSLAGLKHSDTQYFGPGTRLTVL.

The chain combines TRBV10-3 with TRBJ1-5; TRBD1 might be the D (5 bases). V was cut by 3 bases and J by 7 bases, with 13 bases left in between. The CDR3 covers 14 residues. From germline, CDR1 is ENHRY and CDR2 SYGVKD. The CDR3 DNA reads TGTGCCATCAGTGAAGGCAGGGATCACCAGCCCCAGCATTTT. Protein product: CAISEGRDHQPQHF.

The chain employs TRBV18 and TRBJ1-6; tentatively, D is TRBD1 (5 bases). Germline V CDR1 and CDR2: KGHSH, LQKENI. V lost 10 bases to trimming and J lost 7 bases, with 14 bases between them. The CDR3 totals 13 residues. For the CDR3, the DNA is TGTGCCACATCCGGGGGGGGGAATTCACCCCTCCACTTT. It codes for CATSGGGNSPLHF.

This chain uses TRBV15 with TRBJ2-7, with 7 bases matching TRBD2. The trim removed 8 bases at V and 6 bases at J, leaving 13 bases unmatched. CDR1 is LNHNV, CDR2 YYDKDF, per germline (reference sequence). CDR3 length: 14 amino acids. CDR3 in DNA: TGTGCCACCGGAGTTGACAGCGGGGTGTTCGAGCAGTACTTC. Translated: CATGVDSGVFEQYF.

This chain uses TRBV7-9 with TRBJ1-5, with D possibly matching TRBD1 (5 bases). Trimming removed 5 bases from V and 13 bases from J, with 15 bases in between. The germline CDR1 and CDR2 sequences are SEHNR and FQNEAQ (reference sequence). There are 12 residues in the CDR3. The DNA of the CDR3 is TGTGCCAGCAGCCCAAGCCAGGGAGTACAGCATTTT. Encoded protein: CASSPSQGVQHF.

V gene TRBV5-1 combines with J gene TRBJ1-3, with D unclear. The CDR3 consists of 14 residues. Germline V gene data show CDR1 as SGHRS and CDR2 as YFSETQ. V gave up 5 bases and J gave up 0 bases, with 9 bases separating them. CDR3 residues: CASRPAGSGNTIYF. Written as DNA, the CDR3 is TGCGCCAGCAGGCCGGCGGGCTCTGGAAACACCATATATTTT.

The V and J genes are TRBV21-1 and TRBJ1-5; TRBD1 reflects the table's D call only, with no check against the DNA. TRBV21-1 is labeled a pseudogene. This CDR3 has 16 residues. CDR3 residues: CASSTWTGKGDQPQHF. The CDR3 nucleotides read TGTGCCAGCAGCACCTGGACAGGGAAAGGAGATCAGCCCCAGCATTTT.

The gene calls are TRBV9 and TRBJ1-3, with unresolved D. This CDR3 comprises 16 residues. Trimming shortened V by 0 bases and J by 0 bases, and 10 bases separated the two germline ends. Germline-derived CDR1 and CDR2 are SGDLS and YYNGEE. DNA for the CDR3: TGTGCCAGCAGCGTAGTTGGCAGAGCCTCTGGAAACACCATATATTTT. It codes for CASSVVGRASGNTIYF.

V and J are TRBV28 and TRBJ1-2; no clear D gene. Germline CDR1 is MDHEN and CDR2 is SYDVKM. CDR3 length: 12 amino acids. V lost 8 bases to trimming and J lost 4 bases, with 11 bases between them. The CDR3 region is CASVGLSYGYTF. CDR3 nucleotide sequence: TGTGCCAGCGTAGGTTTGTCCTATGGCTACACCTTC.

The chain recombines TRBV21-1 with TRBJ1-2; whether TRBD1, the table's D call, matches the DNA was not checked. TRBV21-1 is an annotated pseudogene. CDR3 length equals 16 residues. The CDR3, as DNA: TGTGCCAGCAGCAAAGGCCGGACCGGGACAGGGTCTGGCTACACCTTC. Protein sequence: CASSKGRTGTGSGYTF.

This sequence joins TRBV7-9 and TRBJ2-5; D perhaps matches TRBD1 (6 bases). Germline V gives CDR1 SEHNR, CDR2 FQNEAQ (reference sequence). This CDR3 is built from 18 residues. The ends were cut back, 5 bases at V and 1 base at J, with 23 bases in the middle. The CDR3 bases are TGTGCCAGCAGCCCCGGGACCAGGGGAAGGGCACTCCAAGAGACCCAGTACTTC. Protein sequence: CASSPGTRGRALQETQYF.

The CDR3 nucleotides read TGTGCCAGCAGTTTAATTTCGAGGGAAAGAGAGACCCAGTACTTC. Amino acid sequence: CASSLISRERETQYF. The V and J genes are TRBV28 and TRBJ2-5; D might be TRBD2 (5 bases). V lost 2 bases and J lost 4, with 14 bases in between. The CDR3 has 15 residues. Germline CDR1 MDHEN, CDR2 SYDVKM.

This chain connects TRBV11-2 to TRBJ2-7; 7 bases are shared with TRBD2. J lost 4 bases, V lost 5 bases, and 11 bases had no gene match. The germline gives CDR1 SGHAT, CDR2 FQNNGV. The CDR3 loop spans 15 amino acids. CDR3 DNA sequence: TGTGCCAGCAGCCCAGAGGGTGCGGGACTATACGAGCAGTACTTC. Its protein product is CASSPEGAGLYEQYF.

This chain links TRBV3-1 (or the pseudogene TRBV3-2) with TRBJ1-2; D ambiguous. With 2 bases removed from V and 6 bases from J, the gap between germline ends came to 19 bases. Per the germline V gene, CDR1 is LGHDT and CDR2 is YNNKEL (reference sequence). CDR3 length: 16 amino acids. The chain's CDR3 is CASSQSERRAHHGYTF. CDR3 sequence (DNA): TGTGCCAGCAGCCAAAGTGAACGCCGAGCCCACCATGGCTACACCTTC.

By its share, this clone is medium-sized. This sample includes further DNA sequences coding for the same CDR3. CDR3 nucleotide sequence: TGTGCCAGCAGCGTATCAATCACCGGGGAGCTGTTTTTT. This encodes CASSVSITGELFF. V and J are TRBV9 and TRBJ2-2; no definite D call. Trimming removed 1 base at V and 4 bases at J, with 5 bases between. This CDR3 is 13 amino acids long. Germline lookup yields CDR1 SGDLS and CDR2 YYNGEE.

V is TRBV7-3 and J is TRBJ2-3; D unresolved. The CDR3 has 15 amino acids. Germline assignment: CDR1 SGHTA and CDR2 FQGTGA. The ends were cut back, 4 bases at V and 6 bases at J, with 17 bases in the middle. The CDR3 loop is CASSYTVWDADTQYF. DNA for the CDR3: TGTGCCAGCAGCTACACAGTTTGGGATGCGGATACGCAGTATTTT.

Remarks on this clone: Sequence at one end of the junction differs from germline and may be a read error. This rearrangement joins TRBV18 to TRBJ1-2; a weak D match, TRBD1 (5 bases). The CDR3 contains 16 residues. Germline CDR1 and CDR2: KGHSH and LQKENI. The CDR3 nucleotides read TGTGCCAGCTCCCCACAAAAGGGGCTGAGTAACTATGGCTACACCTTC. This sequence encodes CASSPQKGLSNYGYTF.

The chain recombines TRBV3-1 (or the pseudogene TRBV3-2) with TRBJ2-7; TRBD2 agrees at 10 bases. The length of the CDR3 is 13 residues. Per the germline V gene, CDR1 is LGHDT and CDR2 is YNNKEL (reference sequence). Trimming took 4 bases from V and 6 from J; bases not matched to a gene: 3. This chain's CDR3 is CASSLSGGGEQYF. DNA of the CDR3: TGTGCCAGCAGCCTGAGCGGGGGGGGCGAGCAGTACTTC.

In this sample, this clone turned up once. The CDR3 spells CASSLEGGYGYTF. In DNA, the CDR3 is TGTGCCAGCAGCCTCGAGGGGGGCTATGGCTACACCTTC. The gene calls are TRBV27 and TRBJ1-2; D possibly corresponds to TRBD1 (6 bases). The CDR3 is 13 amino acids. Germline V CDR1 and CDR2: MNHEY, SMNVEV (reference sequence). V shed 6 bases and J shed 4 bases, with 12 bases lying between them.

The CDR3 is CASSRGTGSGNTIYF. The DNA of the CDR3 is TGTGCCAGCAGCCGGGGGACGGGCTCTGGAAACACCATATATTTT. The rearrangement uses TRBV5-6 and TRBJ1-3, with D possibly being TRBD1 (5 bases). Germline-derived CDR1 and CDR2 are SGHDT and YYEEEE. V lost 4 bases to trimming and J lost 0 bases, with 11 bases between them. This CDR3 is built from 15 residues. Based on the CDR3 plus reference TRBV5-6 and TRBJ1-3, the full variable domain is DAGVTQSPTHLIKTRGQQVTLRCSPKSGHDTVSWYQQALGQGPQFIFQYYEEEERQRGNFPDRFSGHQFPNYSSELNVNALLLGDSALYLCASSRGTGSGNTIYFGEGSWLTVV.

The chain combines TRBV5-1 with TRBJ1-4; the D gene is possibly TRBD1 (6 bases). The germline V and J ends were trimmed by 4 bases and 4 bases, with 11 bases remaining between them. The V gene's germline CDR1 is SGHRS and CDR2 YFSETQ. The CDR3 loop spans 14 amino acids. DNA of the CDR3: TGCGCCAGCAGCCCTGGACAGATTAATGAAAAACTGTTTTTT. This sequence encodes CASSPGQINEKLFF.

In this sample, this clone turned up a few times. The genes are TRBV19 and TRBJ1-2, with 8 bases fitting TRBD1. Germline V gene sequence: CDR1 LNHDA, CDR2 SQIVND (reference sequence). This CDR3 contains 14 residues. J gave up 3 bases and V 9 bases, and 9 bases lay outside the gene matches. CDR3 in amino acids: CASIADRAHYGYTF. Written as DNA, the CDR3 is TGTGCCAGCATTGCGGACAGGGCCCACTATGGCTACACCTTC.

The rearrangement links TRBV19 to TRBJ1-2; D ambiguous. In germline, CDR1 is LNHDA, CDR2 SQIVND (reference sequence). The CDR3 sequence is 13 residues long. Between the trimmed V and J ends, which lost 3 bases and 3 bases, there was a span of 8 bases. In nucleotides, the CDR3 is TGTGCCAGTAGTATGCAGTCATACTATGGCTACACCTTC. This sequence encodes CASSMQSYYGYTF.

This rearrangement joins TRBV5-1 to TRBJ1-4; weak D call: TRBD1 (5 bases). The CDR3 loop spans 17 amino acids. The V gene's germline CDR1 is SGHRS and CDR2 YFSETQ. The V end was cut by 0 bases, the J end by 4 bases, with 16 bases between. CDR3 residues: CASSLAARQNVNEKLFF. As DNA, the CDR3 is TGCGCCAGCAGCTTGGCCGCAAGACAGAACGTTAATGAAAAACTGTTTTTT. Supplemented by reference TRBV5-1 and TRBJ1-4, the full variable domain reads KAGVTQTPRYLIKTRGQQVTLSCSPISGHRSVSWYQQTPGQGLQFLFEYFSETQRNKGNFPGRFSGRQFSNSRSEMNVSTLELGDSALYLCASSLAARQNVNEKLFFGSGTQLSVL.